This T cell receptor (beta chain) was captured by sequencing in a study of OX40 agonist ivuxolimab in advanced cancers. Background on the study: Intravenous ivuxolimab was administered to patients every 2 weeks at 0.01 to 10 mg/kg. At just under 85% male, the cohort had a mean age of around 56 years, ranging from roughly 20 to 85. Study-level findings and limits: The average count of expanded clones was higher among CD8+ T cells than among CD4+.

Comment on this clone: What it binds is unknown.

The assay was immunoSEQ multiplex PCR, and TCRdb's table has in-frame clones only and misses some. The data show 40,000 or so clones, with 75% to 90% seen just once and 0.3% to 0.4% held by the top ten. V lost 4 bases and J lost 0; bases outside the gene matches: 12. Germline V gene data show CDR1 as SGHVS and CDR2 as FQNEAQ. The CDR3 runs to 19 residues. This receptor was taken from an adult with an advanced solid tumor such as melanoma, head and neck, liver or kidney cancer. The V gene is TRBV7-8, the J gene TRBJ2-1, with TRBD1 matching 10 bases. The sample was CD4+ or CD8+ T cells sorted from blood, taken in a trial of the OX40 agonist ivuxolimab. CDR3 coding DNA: TGTGCCAGCAGCTCTGGACAGGGGGTTTACCCCAACTCCTACAATGAGCAGTTCTTC. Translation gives CASSSGQGVYPNSYNEQFF.